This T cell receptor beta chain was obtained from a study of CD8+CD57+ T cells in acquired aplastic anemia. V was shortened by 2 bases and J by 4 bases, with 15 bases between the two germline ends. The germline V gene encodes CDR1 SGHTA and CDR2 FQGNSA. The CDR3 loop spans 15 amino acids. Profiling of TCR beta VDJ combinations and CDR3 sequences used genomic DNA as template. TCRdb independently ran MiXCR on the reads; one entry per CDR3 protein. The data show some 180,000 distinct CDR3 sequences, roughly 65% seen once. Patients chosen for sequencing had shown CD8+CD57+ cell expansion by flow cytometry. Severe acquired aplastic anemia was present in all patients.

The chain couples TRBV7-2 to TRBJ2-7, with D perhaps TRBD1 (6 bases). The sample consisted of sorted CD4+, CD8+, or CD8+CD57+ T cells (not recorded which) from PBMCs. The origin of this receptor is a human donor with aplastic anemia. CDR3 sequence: CASSLLGQGSYEQYF. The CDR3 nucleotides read TGTGCCAGCAGCTTACTGGGACAAGGGTCGTACGAGCAGTACTTC.